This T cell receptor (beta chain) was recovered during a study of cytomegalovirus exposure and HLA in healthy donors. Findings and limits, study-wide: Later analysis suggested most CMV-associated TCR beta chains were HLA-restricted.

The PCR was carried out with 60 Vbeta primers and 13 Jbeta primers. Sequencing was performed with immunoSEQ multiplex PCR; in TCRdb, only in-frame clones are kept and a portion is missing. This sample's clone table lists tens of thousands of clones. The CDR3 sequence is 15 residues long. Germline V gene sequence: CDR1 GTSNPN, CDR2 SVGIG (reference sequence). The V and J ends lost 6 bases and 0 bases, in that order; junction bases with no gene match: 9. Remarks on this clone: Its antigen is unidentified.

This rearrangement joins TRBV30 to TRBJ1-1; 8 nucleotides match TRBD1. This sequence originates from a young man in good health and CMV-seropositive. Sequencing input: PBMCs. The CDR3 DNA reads TGTGCCTGCCACCGACAGGGGCCTATGAACACTGAAGCTTTCTTT. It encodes CACHRQGPMNTEAFF.